This TCR beta chain is from a study of T-cell reconstitution after alpha-beta-depleted transplantation in children. Study-wide results and caveats: At the one-year point after transplant, T-cell counts and TCRbeta diversity were found to come mostly from T cells that had been newly produced.

CDR3 size: 14 residues. Germline CDR1 SQVTM, CDR2 ANQGSEA. Trimming shortened V by 2 bases and J by 4 bases, and 12 bases separated the two germline ends. Turning to this clonotype: The antigen is not known.

Library preparation (for TCRbeta) was performed with unique molecular identifiers. One entry per CDR3 protein results from TCRdb running MiXCR on the PCR reads. In the table there are approximately 650,000 distinct CDR3 sequences, 13% of which are singletons. The V and J genes are TRBV29-1 and TRBJ2-1; D tentatively fits TRBD1 or TRBD2 (5 bases each). The sequenced sample was PBMCs, obtained before TCRalphabeta/CD19-depleted stem cell transplant. This receptor was taken from a girl aged 2-15 years with congenital amegakaryocytic thrombocytopenia, due to receive a stem cell transplant. The CDR3 DNA sequence: TGCAGCGTTGAAATCCGGGGCCCTTACAATGAGCAGTTCTTC. Translation gives CSVEIRGPYNEQFF.